This TCR beta chain was observed in a study of blood T cell repertoires in COVID-19. The overall study: Specimens from acute and convalescent COVID-19 originated in the United States, Italy and Spain. PBMCs, B-cell-depleted T cells, or T cells were the source of the cDNA or gDNA that made up the material.

There are 13 residues in the CDR3. V was clipped by 10 bases and J by 7 bases; unmatched bases: 8. The germline CDR1 and CDR2 sequences are MNHEY and SMNVEV (reference sequence). In the authors' workflow: Nucleated cell counts were estimated from reference gene primer amplification. Sequenced by immunoSEQ multiplex PCR; TCRdb stores in-frame clones only, minus some. V, J and clone size derive from that table, while D and trimming were established from the DNA sequence. This repertoire shows approximately 210,000 clones, roughly 83% found once; its top ten account for under 3%. The TCR sequence derives from an older woman with active or convalescent COVID-19. Sequencing was carried out using peripheral blood. V is TRBV27 and J is TRBJ1-5; 9 bases fit TRBD1. Written as DNA, the CDR3 is TGTGCCACCTCAGGGGACAGGGAACAGCCCCAGCATTTT. Its translation: CATSGDREQPQHF.